This T cell receptor beta chain was captured by sequencing in a study of blood T cell repertoires in COVID-19. In the study overall: COVID-19 samples from acute and convalescent phases originated in the United States, Italy and Spain. PBMCs, B-cell-depleted T cells, or T cells provided the cDNA or gDNA that made up the material.

Here immunoSEQ multiplex PCR was the method, and the copy in TCRdb shows in-frame clones only, minus some. The table includes 180,000 or so clones, over 70% detected once. Study members were between about 18 and 95 years old and lived in about two dozen US regions. Either two negative PCRs, clearance, or symptom resolution qualified Cohort 3 donors as recovered. The sample taken for sequencing was PBMCs or T cells enriched from blood (not recorded which). This receptor was identified in a woman aged 60 to 75 who had recovered from COVID-19.

The CDR3 loop is CASSPGGGYNEQFF. CDR3 sequence (DNA): TGCGCCAGCAGCCCGGGAGGCGGATACAATGAGCAGTTCTTC. The rearrangement uses TRBV5-1 and TRBJ2-1, with TRBD2 matching over 7 bases. Germline assignment: CDR1 SGHRS and CDR2 YFSETQ. This CDR3 comprises 14 residues. V gave up 4 bases and J gave up 4 bases; unmatched junction bases: 5.